A single sample is the source of the 20 T cell receptor beta chains below, sequenced in a study of T cells expressing NK-cell markers. TCRdb derives one entry per CDR3 protein from the 5' RACE reads, leaving out DNA. This sample's table reports 250,000 to 300,000 distinct CDR3 sequences. Sequenced input: blood T cells: a sorted CD56 or NKG2C T cell subset, CD4+ or CD8+ T cells, or bulk PBMC T cells (not recorded which). Every receptor here comes from a woman aged 18 to 75 in good health.

J is TRBJ1-1 and V is TRBV30; the D gene TCRdb calls, TRBD1, cannot be checked with no DNA. This CDR3 has 14 residues. The germline V gene encodes CDR1 GTSNPN and CDR2 SVGIG (reference sequence). The CDR3 here is CAWSGSGTGADAFF.

The CDR3 loop reads CATSVTGANVLTF. This chain joins TRBV24-1 and TRBJ2-6. CDR1 is KGHDR, CDR2 SFDVKD, per germline. The CDR3 consists of 13 residues.

The chain has TRBV3-1 and TRBJ1-3; checking the TCRdb D call of TRBD1 is not possible without DNA. Per germline, CDR1 LGHDT and CDR2 YNNKEL (reference sequence). CDR3 size: 16 residues. The CDR3 sequence: CASSQDPGYSGNTIYF.

The chain couples TRBV7-3 to TRBJ2-2; without DNA, the TCRdb call of TRBD1 cannot be checked. Per the germline V gene, CDR1 is SGHTA and CDR2 is FQGTGA. The CDR3 has 13 residues. The CDR3 loop is CASKPGSTGELFF.

Judged by frequency, this clonotype is medium-sized. This sequence joins TRBV5-1 and TRBJ2-5; the TRBD1 assignment by TCRdb is unverifiable without DNA. This CDR3 contains 14 residues. The germline V gene encodes CDR1 SGHRS and CDR2 YFSETQ. CDR3 sequence reads: CASSSGTGRETQYF. Full variable domain (outside the CDR3, taken from reference TRBV5-1 and TRBJ2-5): KAGVTQTPRYLIKTRGQQVTLSCSPISGHRSVSWYQQTPGQGLQFLFEYFSETQRNKGNFPGRFSGRQFSNSRSEMNVSTLELGDSALYLCASSSGTGRETQYFGPGTRLLVL.

The J gene is TRBJ1-5, the V gene TRBV18. The length of the CDR3 is 14 residues. Per germline, CDR1 KGHSH and CDR2 LQKENI. The CDR3 here is CASSPPGGNQPQHF. The full variable domain, in which reference TRBV18 and TRBJ1-5 provide the parts outside the CDR3, is NAGVMQNPRHLVRRRGQEARLRCSPMKGHSHVYWYRQLPEEGLKFMVYLQKENIIDESGMPKERFSAEFPKEGPSILRIQQVVRGDSAAYFCASSPPGGNQPQHFGDGTRLSIL.

The V gene is TRBV19, the J gene TRBJ1-4. The germline V gene encodes CDR1 LNHDA and CDR2 SQIVND (reference sequence). CDR3 length equals 12 residues. CDR3 region: CASNSYSGKLFF.

The chain employs TRBV6-2 or TRBV6-3 and TRBJ1-2; checking the TCRdb D call of TRBD1 is not possible without DNA. Germline-derived CDR1 and CDR2 are MNHEY and SVGEGT. The CDR3 extends over 16 amino acids. The CDR3: CASRRTGTPVNYGYTF.

V usage is TRBV6-4 and J usage is TRBJ1-2; TCRdb calls TRBD1, which cannot be checked without DNA. The CDR3 has 13 amino acids. The germline gives CDR1 MRHNA, CDR2 SNTAGT. CDR3 sequence reads: CASSPGFSYGYTF.

The rearrangement uses TRBV9 and TRBJ2-5; TCRdb picks TRBD1, but there is no DNA to check that call. The CDR3 spans 16 residues. The germline CDR1 and CDR2 sequences are SGDLS and YYNGEE. The CDR3 sequence is CASSATEGGRKETQYF.

This rearrangement joins TRBV28 to TRBJ1-1. Germline loops: CDR1 MDHEN, CDR2 SYDVKM. This CDR3 has 12 amino acids. CDR3 region: CASRVQNTEAFF.

The V gene is TRBV20-1, the J gene TRBJ2-3; with no DNA, the TCRdb D assignment of TRBD1 cannot be verified. The CDR3 has 14 residues. Germline V gene lookup returns CDR1 DFQATT and CDR2 SNEGSKA (reference sequence). CDR3 sequence: CSERGQGNTDTQYF.

V and J are TRBV6-5 and TRBJ1-2. The CDR3 loop spans 14 amino acids. Germline V CDR1 and CDR2: MNHEY, SVGAGI. CDR3 residues: CASSYSWGNYGYTF.

The chain combines TRBV9 with TRBJ1-2. The CDR3 sequence is 13 residues long. CDR1 is SGDLS, CDR2 YYNGEE, per germline. CDR3 region: CASSVGPNYGYTF.

This CDR3 is CATTRGQGIPGELFF. The chain recombines TRBV15 with TRBJ2-2; absent DNA, TCRdb's TRBD1 call cannot be checked. This CDR3 contains 15 residues. Germline-derived CDR1 and CDR2 are LNHNV and YYDKDF (reference sequence).

The chain uses TRBV7-9 and TRBJ1-4; as DNA is missing, the TRBD1 call by TCRdb cannot be tested. Germline V lookup: CDR1 SEHNR, CDR2 FQNEAQ (reference sequence). The CDR3 consists of 16 residues. The CDR3 sequence is CASSMGQSLTNEKLFF.

The rearrangement uses TRBV29-1 and TRBJ1-2; TCRdb designates TRBD1, a call that cannot be tested without DNA. CDR1 is SQVTM, CDR2 ANQGSEA, per germline. The CDR3 length is 12 residues. The CDR3 sequence: CSAIPGGHGYTF.

The rearrangement links TRBV27 to TRBJ2-2; without DNA, the TCRdb call of TRBD1 cannot be checked. There are 18 residues in the CDR3. The germline gives CDR1 MNHEY, CDR2 SMNVEV (reference sequence). CDR3 in amino acids: CASSFRGGPFGDTGELFF.

V and J are TRBV20-1 and TRBJ2-2; absent DNA, TCRdb's TRBD1 call cannot be checked. The germline gives CDR1 DFQATT, CDR2 SNEGSKA (reference sequence). This CDR3 has 15 residues. CDR3 sequence: CSAPRTGGVTGELFF.

The rearrangement uses TRBV7-2 and TRBJ2-1; without DNA, the TCRdb call of TRBD2 cannot be checked. This CDR3 comprises 17 residues. Per germline, CDR1 SGHTA and CDR2 FQGNSA. The CDR3 spells CASSLVPSGTSYNEQFF.